The 23 T cell receptor beta chains presented below share a single source sample, sequenced in a study of early T cells in non-severe SARS-CoV-2 infection. Each CDR3 protein gets one entry after TCRdb re-called the 5' RACE reads with MiXCR. In the table there are about 97,000 distinct CDR3 sequences, roughly 11% of which are singletons. The starting material was whole blood, obtained at baseline. The receptors here all came from an adult who was a healthcare worker with PCR-confirmed SARS-CoV-2 infection or an uninfected control (not recorded which).

CDR3: CASSVTSGMGADTQYF. The CDR3, as DNA: TGTGCCAGCAGTGTAACTAGCGGTATGGGCGCAGATACGCAGTATTTT. The chain is built from TRBV25-1 and TRBJ2-3, with 8 bases fitting TRBD2. The CDR3 sequence is 16 residues long. The germline V gene has CDR1 MGHDK and CDR2 SYGVNS. V dropped 4 bases and J dropped 4; count of bases not matched to a gene: 10.

The table lists this clonotype with a few counts. V gene TRBV20-1 combines with J gene TRBJ1-5; no firm D call. V was trimmed by 3 bases and J by 0 bases, leaving 9 bases between them. Germline V CDR1 and CDR2: DFQATT, SNEGSKA (reference sequence). This CDR3 has 14 residues. Here the CDR3 DNA reads TGCAGTGCTAGTAAGGACGGTAGCAATCAGCCCCAGCATTTT. This gives the protein CSASKDGSNQPQHF.

This clonotype was seen only a few times. The genes are TRBV7-2 and TRBJ2-7; 9 nucleotides match TRBD1. CDR1 is SGHTA, CDR2 FQGNSA, per germline. With V trimmed by 4 bases and J by 2 bases, 12 bases remained unmatched. The CDR3 is 17 amino acids. The CDR3: CASSSRGFGTGTYEQYF. The CDR3 nucleotides read TGTGCCAGCAGCTCTCGGGGGTTTGGGACAGGGACCTACGAGCAGTACTTC. Together with reference TRBV7-2 and TRBJ2-7, the CDR3 gives the full variable domain: GAGVSQSPSNKVTEKGKDVELRCDPISGHTALYWYRQSLGQGLEFLIYFQGNSAPDKSGLPSDRFSAERTGGSVSTLTIQRTQQEDSAVYLCASSSRGFGTGTYEQYFGPGTRLTVT.

The V call is TRBV24-1, the J call TRBJ2-2; 7 bases map to TRBD2. J lost 2 bases, V lost 3 bases, and 8 bases had no gene match. The CDR3 runs 17 residues. Germline loops: CDR1 KGHDR, CDR2 SFDVKD. As DNA, the CDR3 is TGTGCCACCAGTGATCCCCAACAGCGGGGAAACACCGGGGAGCTGTTTTTT. Amino acids: CATSDPQQRGNTGELFF.

For this clonotype: With a much larger clone just one base away, this may be a read error. The CDR3 loop reads CATRDRRATDTQYF. CDR3 nucleotide sequence: TGTGCCACCAGAGACAGGAGGGCCACAGATACGCAGTATTTT. The J gene is TRBJ2-3, the V gene TRBV24-1; perhaps D is TRBD1 or TRBD2 (6 bases each). The germline gives CDR1 KGHDR, CDR2 SFDVKD. The CDR3 extends over 14 amino acids. Trimming cost V 7 bases and J 2 bases, with 12 bases left between them.

The sample holds a few counts of this clonotype. The chain carries TRBV24-1 and TRBJ2-1; possible D gene TRBD1, 7 bases. Trimming pared 4 bases from V and 7 bases from J, leaving 16 bases between. The CDR3 has 15 residues. Germline V gene sequence: CDR1 KGHDR, CDR2 SFDVKD. CDR3 nucleotides: TGTGCCACCAGTGACCTGACAGGGAGGTATAATGAGCAGTTCTTC. As protein: CATSDLTGRYNEQFF.

The V and J genes are TRBV4-3 and TRBJ2-4, with 7 nucleotides matching TRBD2. J lost 0 bases, V lost 4 bases, and 6 bases had no gene match. The CDR3 is 16 residues long. CDR1 is LGHNA, CDR2 YSLEER, per germline. CDR3 in amino acids: CASSPTSEVAKNIQYF. CDR3 DNA sequence: TGCGCCAGCAGCCCCACTAGCGAAGTAGCCAAAAACATTCAGTACTTC.

This clonotype has more than one count but fewer than ten. The chain joins TRBV27 to TRBJ1-1, with a weak D call TRBD1 (5 bases). The germline V gene encodes CDR1 MNHEY and CDR2 SMNVEV (reference sequence). This CDR3 comprises 11 residues. V lost 4 bases and J 10 bases, leaving 10 bases between the germline ends. DNA for the CDR3: TGTGCCAGCAGTTACCAGGGCGCAGCTTTCTTT. Its protein product is CASSYQGAAFF.

This clonotype was observed at least ten times. V usage is TRBV10-2 and J usage is TRBJ1-6; no reliable D call. In germline, CDR1 is WSHSY, CDR2 SAAADI. The ends were cut back, 2 bases at V and 5 bases at J, with 7 bases in the middle. This CDR3 spans 14 amino acids. The CDR3 DNA is TGCGCCAGCAGTGAGCGCAGTAATAATTCACCCCTCCACTTT. Protein: CASSERSNNSPLHF.

This clonotype was picked up many times. The chain has TRBV19 and TRBJ2-1, with 8 bases matching TRBD2. The CDR3 length is 13 residues. Unmatched junction bases numbered 6, after V lost 7 bases and J lost 7 bases. Germline V gene lookup returns CDR1 LNHDA and CDR2 SQIVND (reference sequence). This CDR3 is CASKTSEMNEQFF. The CDR3 DNA is TGTGCCAGTAAGACTAGCGAGATGAATGAGCAGTTCTTC.

The chain joins TRBV27 to TRBJ1-1; the D gene is possibly TRBD1 (6 bases). The CDR3 is made up of 15 amino acids. Trimming took 4 bases from V and 6 from J, leaving 18 bases between them. Per germline, CDR1 MNHEY and CDR2 SMNVEV (reference sequence). For the CDR3, the DNA is TGTGCCAGCAGTTCCCCAGGGGCCGCGGTCCCTGAAGCTTTCTTT. Encoded protein: CASSSPGAAVPEAFF.

This chain links TRBV21-1 with TRBJ2-1; the table's D call, TRBD2, was not checked against the DNA. TRBV21-1 represents a pseudogene. The CDR3 is 15 amino acids. CDR3 sequence (DNA): TGTGCCAGCAGCAACAGCGGGAGGGATGGCAATGAGCAGTTCTTC. Its protein is CASSNSGRDGNEQFF.

The gene calls are TRBV5-1 and TRBJ2-7, with D perhaps TRBD1 or TRBD2 (5 bases each). The CDR3 is 13 amino acids. Germline CDR1 reads SGHRS; CDR2 reads YFSETQ. V was clipped by 0 bases and J by 5 bases, with 9 bases between them. The CDR3 region is CASSLVRGDEQYF. In nucleotides, the CDR3 is TGCGCCAGCAGCTTGGTCCGGGGCGACGAGCAGTACTTC.

The V gene is TRBV10-3, the J gene TRBJ2-1, with D hard to call. The V gene's germline CDR1 is ENHRY and CDR2 SYGVKD. Trimming took 0 bases from V and 9 from J, leaving 12 bases between them. The CDR3 totals 14 residues. The CDR3 protein is CAISESGAWVEQFF. The CDR3 nucleotides are TGTGCCATCAGTGAGTCAGGAGCGTGGGTTGAGCAGTTCTTC.

This clonotype occurred many times. The genes are TRBV5-4 and TRBJ2-1; 9 bases map to TRBD2. The CDR3 consists of 16 residues. Per the germline V gene, CDR1 is SGHNT and CDR2 is YYREEE (reference sequence). Unmatched junction bases numbered 11, after V lost 4 bases and J lost 6 bases. Written as DNA, the CDR3 is TGTGCCAGCAGCCCCTCGGCGGGACTAGCTGGCAATGAGCAGTTCTTC. Encoded protein: CASSPSAGLAGNEQFF.

This clonotype was seen many times. This sequence joins TRBV20-1 and TRBJ2-7; 11 nucleotides line up with TRBD2. The CDR3 sequence is 14 residues long. V shed 6 bases and J 3 bases; nucleotides not matched to a gene: 7. Germline CDR1 reads DFQATT; CDR2 reads SNEGSKA (reference sequence). The CDR3, as DNA: TGCAGTGCCCAACCCGGGACTAGCGGCTACGAGCAGTACTTC. This codes for CSAQPGTSGYEQYF.

The CDR3, as DNA: TGCGCCAGCAGCGCCGGTAGCGGGGGAGAGGCCTGGGAGCAGTACTTC. It yields the protein CASSAGSGGEAWEQYF. The J gene is TRBJ2-7, the V gene TRBV5-1; 9 bases line up with TRBD2. V shed 4 bases and J 7 bases; nucleotides not matched to a gene: 15. This CDR3 is 16 amino acids long. Germline loops: CDR1 SGHRS, CDR2 YFSETQ.

This clonotype was detected a few times. CDR3 coding DNA: TGTGCCAGCAGTTGGACTAGCGGGACCTCCTACAATGAGCAGTTCTTC. This encodes CASSWTSGTSYNEQFF. The chain is built from TRBV12-3 or TRBV12-4 and TRBJ2-1; 12 bases map to TRBD2. CDR3 size: 16 residues. V lost 4 bases and J lost 0; bases outside the gene matches: 1.

The table lists this clonotype with a few counts. This chain connects TRBV6-5 to TRBJ1-4, with 9 positions matching TRBD1. CDR1 and CDR2 (germline): MNHEY, SVGAGI. The J segment lost 7 bases and the V segment lost 5 bases, leaving 8 bases of the junction unmatched. This CDR3 contains 15 residues. CDR3 loop: CASSETGGRGEKLFF. DNA of the CDR3: TGTGCCAGCAGTGAAACAGGGGGCAGAGGTGAAAAACTGTTTTTT.

The rearrangement uses TRBV12-3 or TRBV12-4 and TRBJ2-1, with D unresolved. V dropped 5 bases and J dropped 10 bases, with 18 bases sitting between them. The CDR3 has 14 residues. The CDR3 DNA is TGTGCCAGCAGTCCGGGCTCAAACGTATTGGAGCAGTTCTTC. Protein: CASSPGSNVLEQFF.

The table lists this clonotype with many counts. This chain links TRBV12-2 with TRBJ1-2; the listed D gene, TRBD1, was not tested against the DNA. TRBV12-2 is termed a pseudogene. The CDR3 covers 18 residues. CDR3 protein: CASRLPGRDSSVDYGYTF. The CDR3 DNA is TGTGCAAGTCGCTTACCGGGACGGGACTCCTCGGTCGACTATGGCTACACCTTC.

This clonotype was picked up many times. CDR3 sequence reads: CASPPRDPLNTEAFF. DNA for the CDR3: TGTGCCAGCCCCCCGCGGGACCCCCTCAACACTGAAGCTTTCTTT. V and J are TRBV6-1 and TRBJ1-1; possible D gene TRBD1, 5 bases. Germline V gene data show CDR1 as MNHNS and CDR2 as SASEGT. The CDR3 runs 15 residues. Between the trimmed V and J ends, which lost 8 bases and 2 bases, there was a span of 18 bases.

This clonotype has at least ten counts. The rearrangement links TRBV2 to TRBJ2-3; D is undetermined. V lost 0 bases, J lost 5 bases, and 3 bases lay in between. Germline CDR1 reads SNHLY; CDR2 reads FYNNEI. The length of the CDR3 is 12 residues. The CDR3 DNA reads as TGTGCCAGCAGTGAAGCGGGAGATACGCAGTATTTT. Its translation: CASSEAGDTQYF.